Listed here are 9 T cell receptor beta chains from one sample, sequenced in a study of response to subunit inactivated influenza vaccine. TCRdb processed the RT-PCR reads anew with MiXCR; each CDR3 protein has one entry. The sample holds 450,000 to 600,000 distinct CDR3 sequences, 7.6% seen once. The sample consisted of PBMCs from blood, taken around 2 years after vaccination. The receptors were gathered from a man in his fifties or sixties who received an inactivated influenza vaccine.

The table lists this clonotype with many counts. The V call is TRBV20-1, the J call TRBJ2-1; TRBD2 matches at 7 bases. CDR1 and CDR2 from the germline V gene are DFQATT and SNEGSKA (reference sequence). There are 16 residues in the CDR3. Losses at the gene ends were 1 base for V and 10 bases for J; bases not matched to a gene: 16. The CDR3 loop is CSARADGLGPTREQFF. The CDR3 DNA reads TGCAGTGCTAGAGCCGACGGACTAGGTCCTACCAGAGAGCAGTTCTTC.

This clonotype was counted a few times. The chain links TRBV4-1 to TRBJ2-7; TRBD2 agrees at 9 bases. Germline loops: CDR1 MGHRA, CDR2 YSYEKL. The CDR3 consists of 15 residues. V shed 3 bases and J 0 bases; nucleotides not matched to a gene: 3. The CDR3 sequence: CASSHLAGSSYEQYF. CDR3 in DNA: TGCGCCAGCAGCCACCTAGCGGGAAGCTCCTACGAGCAGTACTTC.

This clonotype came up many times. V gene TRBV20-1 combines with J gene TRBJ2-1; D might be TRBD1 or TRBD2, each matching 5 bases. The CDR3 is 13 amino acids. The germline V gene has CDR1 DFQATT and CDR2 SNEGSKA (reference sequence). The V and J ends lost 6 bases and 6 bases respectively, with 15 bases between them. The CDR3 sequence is CSARGDGRNEQFF. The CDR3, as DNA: TGCAGTGCCCGAGGGGACGGGCGCAATGAGCAGTTCTTC.

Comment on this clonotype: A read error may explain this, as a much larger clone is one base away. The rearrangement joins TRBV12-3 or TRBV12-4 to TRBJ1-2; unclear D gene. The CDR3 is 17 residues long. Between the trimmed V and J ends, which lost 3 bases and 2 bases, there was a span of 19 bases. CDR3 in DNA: TGTGCCAGCAGTTTGGGGAGTAAAACCGCCCCCAACTATGGCTACACCTTC. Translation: CASSLGSKTAPNYGYTF.

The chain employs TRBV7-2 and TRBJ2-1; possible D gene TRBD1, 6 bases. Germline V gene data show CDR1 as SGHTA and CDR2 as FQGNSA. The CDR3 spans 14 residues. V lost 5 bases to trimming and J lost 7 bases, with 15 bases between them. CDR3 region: CASSPQGRRNEQFF. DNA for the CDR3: TGTGCCAGCAGCCCTCAGGGGCGGCGGAATGAGCAGTTCTTC. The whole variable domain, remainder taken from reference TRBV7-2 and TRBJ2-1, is GAGVSQSPSNKVTEKGKDVELRCDPISGHTALYWYRQSLGQGLEFLIYFQGNSAPDKSGLPSDRFSAERTGGSVSTLTIQRTQQEDSAVYLCASSPQGRRNEQFFGPGTRLTVL.

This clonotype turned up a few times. The CDR3 bases are TGCGCCAGCAGCCAAACTGGCCAGACAACCTACGAGCAGTACTTC. It translates to CASSQTGQTTYEQYF. V is TRBV4-1 and J is TRBJ2-7; no reliable D call. This CDR3 region has 15 residues. V was trimmed by 2 bases and J by 2 bases, leaving 13 bases between them. CDR1 and CDR2 (germline): MGHRA, YSYEKL.

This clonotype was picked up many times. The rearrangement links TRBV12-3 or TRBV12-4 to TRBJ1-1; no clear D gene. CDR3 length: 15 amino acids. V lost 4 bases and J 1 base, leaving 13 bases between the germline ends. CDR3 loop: CASSSLGRENTEAFF. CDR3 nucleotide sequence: TGTGCCAGCAGTTCTCTAGGACGGGAGAACACTGAAGCTTTCTTT.

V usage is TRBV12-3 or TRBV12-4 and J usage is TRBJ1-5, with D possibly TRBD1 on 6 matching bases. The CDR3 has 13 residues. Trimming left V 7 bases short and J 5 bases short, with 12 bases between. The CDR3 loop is CASTIGGDQPQHF. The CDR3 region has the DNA TGTGCCAGCACAATAGGGGGAGATCAGCCCCAGCATTTT.

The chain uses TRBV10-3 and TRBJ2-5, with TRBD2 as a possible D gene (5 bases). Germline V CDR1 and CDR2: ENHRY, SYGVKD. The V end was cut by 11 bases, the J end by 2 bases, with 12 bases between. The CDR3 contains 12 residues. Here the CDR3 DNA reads TGTGCCGCGGCGCCGGGGCAAGAGACCCAGTACTTC. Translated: CAAAPGQETQYF.